This TCR beta chain was captured by sequencing in a study of glioma-infiltrating T cells. This clonotype was counted ten times or more. Germline-derived CDR1 and CDR2 are SGHRS and YFSETQ. There are 15 residues in the CDR3. Trimming took 5 bases from V and 3 from J; bases not matched to a gene: 7. TCR alpha and beta CDR3 regions were amplified from RNA using iRepertoire nested multiplex PCR. TCRdb recomputed calls from the multiplex PCR reads with MiXCR, one row per CDR3 protein. The sample has about 110,000 distinct CDR3 sequences; less than 30% are singletons. The receptor was derived from a human donor with low-grade glioma or glioblastoma, undergoing nonglioma brain surgery, or in good health (not recorded which). The rearrangement links TRBV5-1 to TRBJ2-7; 11 nucleotides align to TRBD1. Sequenced material: glioma tissue, nonneoplastic brain tissue, or PBMCs (not recorded which). CDR3 in amino acids: CASRFGQGADYEQYF. The CDR3 nucleotides are TGCGCCAGCAGATTCGGACAGGGGGCGGACTACGAGCAGTACTTC.